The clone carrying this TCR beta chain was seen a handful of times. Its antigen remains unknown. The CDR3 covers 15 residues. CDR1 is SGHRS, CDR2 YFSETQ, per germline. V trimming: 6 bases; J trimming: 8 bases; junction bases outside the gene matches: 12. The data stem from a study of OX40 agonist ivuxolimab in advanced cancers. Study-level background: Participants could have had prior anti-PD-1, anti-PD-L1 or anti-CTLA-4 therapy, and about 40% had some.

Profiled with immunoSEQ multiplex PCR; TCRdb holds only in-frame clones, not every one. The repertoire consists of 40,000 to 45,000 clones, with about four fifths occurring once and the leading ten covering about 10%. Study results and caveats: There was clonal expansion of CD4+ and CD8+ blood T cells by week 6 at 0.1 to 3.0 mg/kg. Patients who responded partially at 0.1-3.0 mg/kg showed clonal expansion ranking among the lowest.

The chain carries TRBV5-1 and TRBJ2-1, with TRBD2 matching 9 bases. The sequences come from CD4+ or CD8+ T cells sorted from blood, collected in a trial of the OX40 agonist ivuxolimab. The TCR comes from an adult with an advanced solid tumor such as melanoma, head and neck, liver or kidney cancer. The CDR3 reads CASKAGTSQWDEQFF. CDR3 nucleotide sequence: TGCGCCAGCAAAGCCGGGACTAGCCAATGGGATGAGCAGTTCTTC.